A single count supports the clone carrying this T cell receptor beta chain. The data derive from a study of OX40 agonist ivuxolimab in advanced cancers. Turning to the study itself: While on treatment, patients had intravenous ivuxolimab at 0.01 to 10 mg/kg every 2 weeks. Every patient in dose escalation had hepatocellular carcinoma, melanoma, renal cell or head and neck cancer. Eligibility rules accepted prior anti-PD-1, anti-PD-L1 or anti-CTLA-4 therapy, and 35% to 40% had some.

The V end was cut by 8 bases, the J end by 0 bases, with 8 bases between. Germline V gene lookup returns CDR1 MNHNS and CDR2 SASEGT. The CDR3 is 13 residues long. Enrollment shut out patients with autoimmune disease history or systemic immunosuppression. Produced via immunoSEQ multiplex PCR; TCRdb's table is partial and in-frame only. The sample records roughly 67,000 clones, roughly 88% being singletons. The sample was CD4+ or CD8+ T cells sorted from blood, taken in a trial of the OX40 agonist ivuxolimab. The chain recombines TRBV6-1 with TRBJ2-1; D is undetermined. This sequence was found in an adult with an advanced solid tumor such as melanoma, head and neck, liver or kidney cancer. The chain's CDR3 is CASVLSSYNEQFF. CDR3 sequence (DNA): TGTGCCAGCGTTTTAAGCTCCTACAATGAGCAGTTCTTC.